This T cell receptor beta chain was recovered during a study of cytomegalovirus exposure and HLA in healthy donors. Study as a whole: From about 180 million T cells, an earlier analysis saw approximately 110 million unique TCR beta sequences. Study results and limitations: Most subjects had HLA-A and HLA-B alleles reportedly predicted accurately by TCR beta sequences.

Details on this clone: Its antigen is not known. In the same sample, other DNA sequences code for this CDR3.

PCR employed 60 Vbeta and 13 Jbeta primers. Sequenced by immunoSEQ multiplex PCR; TCRdb stores in-frame clones only, minus some. The table shows about 130,000 clones, with about 81% occurring only once. V shed 0 bases and J 5 bases; nucleotides not matched to a gene: 0. Germline values: CDR1 KGHSH, CDR2 LQKENI. The CDR3 runs 14 residues. The gene calls are TRBV18 and TRBJ1-2, with TRBD1 identical over 10 bases. Specimen: PBMCs. The sequence was collected from a woman in her 40s in good health and CMV-seropositive. The CDR3 nucleotides are TGTGCCAGCTCACCACCGGGACAGGGGTATGGCTACACCTTC. Translated: CASSPPGQGYGYTF. Looking up the rest from reference TRBV18 and TRBJ1-2 gives the full variable domain: NAGVMQNPRHLVRRRGQEARLRCSPMKGHSHVYWYRQLPEEGLKFMVYLQKENIIDESGMPKERFSAEFPKEGPSILRIQQVVRGDSAAYFCASSPPGQGYGYTFGSGTRLTVV.